The source of this TCR beta chain is a study of spatial heterogeneity in lung cancer. Turning to the study itself: Sequencing consistently turned up more beta-chain sequences than alpha-chain sequences. Findings of the study overall: Ubiquitous, expanded tumor-derived TCRs were more frequently observed in blood at resection than at follow-up.

TCRdb reanalysed the 5' RACE reads using MiXCR and keeps one entry per CDR3 protein. This sample yields 40,000 or so distinct CDR3 sequences, of which 6.5% to 9.5% are seen a single time; approximately 30% belongs to the top ten. The time point here: sample taken at primary tumor resection. The study sequenced unsorted whole RNA from tumor, nontumor lung or frozen PBMC. The donor population consisted of some 67 patients with untreated, early-stage non-small cell lung cancer. V was clipped by 5 bases and J by 0 bases, with 11 bases between them. Germline V gene data show CDR1 as SEHNR and CDR2 as FQNEAQ (reference sequence). The CDR3 contains 15 residues. This clonotype occurred many times. What it binds is not known.

Sequencing used PBMCs, obtained at surgery. The receptor's source is a male donor with early-stage non-small cell lung cancer. This chain joins TRBV7-9 and TRBJ2-4; D assignment may be TRBD1 or TRBD2 (5 bases each). CDR3 residues: CASSTTGLAKNIQYF. As DNA, the CDR3 is TGTGCCAGCAGCACAACGGGGCTAGCCAAAAACATTCAGTACTTC.